This TCR beta chain was observed in a study of blood T cell repertoires in COVID-19. Study in general: Some COVID-19 samples were acute and others convalescent; all came from the United States, Italy and Spain. T cells, B-cell-depleted T cells, or PBMCs provided the cDNA or gDNA that served as material.

V dropped 3 bases and J dropped 2 bases, with 11 bases sitting between them. Germline CDR1 reads MDHEN; CDR2 reads SYDVKM. The CDR3 runs to 15 residues. In the study's own analysis: Reference gene primer amplification gave estimated nucleated cell counts. Clones were read by immunoSEQ multiplex PCR, and TCRdb kept only the in-frame ones, dropping some. The D gene and trimming were derived from the DNA, and the V and J assignments and clone size from that table. The sample lists 200,000 or so clones, about 80% seen once, with approximately 2.9% in the top ten. The material sequenced was peripheral blood. The sequence came from a woman aged 30 to 39 who had recovered from COVID-19. V usage is TRBV28 and J usage is TRBJ1-5; possible D gene TRBD1, 5 bases. CDR3 in amino acids: CASSFPGGGNQPQHF. For the CDR3, the DNA is TGTGCCAGCAGTTTCCCTGGGGGGGGCAATCAGCCCCAGCATTTT.